This T cell receptor beta chain was identified in a study of shared clonotypes between healthy human individuals. A word on this clone: Its antigen is unidentified.

Study-level points and caveats: A reduction in generation probabilities was seen for non-shared clonotypes relative to those shared by all four donors. Despite large depth, rarefaction showed incomplete sorted-subset sequencing.

Trimming left V 0 bases short and J 0 bases short, with 7 bases between. The CDR3 totals 15 residues. The V gene's germline CDR1 is MNHNY and CDR2 SVGAGI (reference sequence). All donors were Caucasian adults living in Nashville, Tennessee. Generated by immunoSEQ multiplex PCR, the TCRdb table keeps only in-frame clones and is missing some. Among some 2.4 million clones listed, approximately 93% were seen once. Sequenced sample: naive CD4+ T cells from PBMCs. Subset reported: CD45RA+ positively selected. The chain joins TRBV6-6 to TRBJ2-3; D may be TRBD1 (5 bases). The receptor's source is a young man in good health. Some clones in this sample may be carry-over from other donors' samples. CDR3: CASSYSGHSTDTQYF. CDR3 nucleotide sequence: TGTGCCAGCAGTTACTCGGGGCACAGCACAGATACGCAGTATTTT.